This TCR beta chain appears in the sequencing data of a study of T cells in Graves' hyperthyroidism and ophthalmopathy. On the study more broadly: Upon initial diagnosis and before any treatment, peripheral blood was collected.

The investigators amplified TCR beta CDR3 regions from RNA transcripts. TCR CDR3 underwent first-round RT-PCR with the HTBI primer set. Each CDR3 protein is one row after TCRdb ran MiXCR on the multiplex PCR reads. The profile covers about 590,000 distinct CDR3 sequences, with 15% to 18% appearing a single time and approximately 7.4% taken by the ten largest. Graves' hyperthyroidism qualified as stable when ophthalmopathy did not progress within 18 months. Together with thyroid ultrasound, orbital computed tomography, serum thyroxine and TRAb, clinical symptoms were used for diagnoses. V was trimmed by 5 bases and J by 3 bases, leaving 19 bases between them. The CDR3 spans 16 residues. Looked up from germline, CDR1 is MNHEY and CDR2 is SMNVEV (reference sequence).

This chain joins TRBV27 and TRBJ1-1; the D gene is possibly TRBD1 (5 bases). The receptor's source is a woman aged 25 to 39 with Graves' hyperthyroidism. Specimen: blood. The CDR3 reads CASSPGTSPGDTEAFF. The CDR3 coding sequence is TGTGCCAGCAGTCCAGGGACTTCGCCCGGGGACACTGAAGCTTTCTTT.